This TCR beta chain was profiled in a study of blood T cell repertoires in COVID-19. Study at large: The samples span acute and convalescent COVID-19 from the United States, Italy and Spain.

The CDR3 has 14 residues. Trimming cost V 4 bases and J 4 bases, with 12 bases left between them. The germline V gene encodes CDR1 SGHRS and CDR2 YFSETQ. Sequenced by immunoSEQ multiplex PCR; TCRdb stores in-frame clones only, minus some. The profile shows about 110,000 clones, 70% to 80% of them singletons. The TCR was taken from a human donor with acute or convalescent COVID-19. The donor label of this sample is uncertain. The sample consisted of peripheral blood. The V and J genes are TRBV5-1 and TRBJ1-5; D perhaps matches TRBD1 (5 bases). In nucleotides, the CDR3 is TGCGCCAGCAGCCCCCGGGGGGGGAATCAGCCCCAGCATTTT. Encoded protein: CASSPRGGNQPQHF.